What follows are 24 T cell receptor beta chains derived from one specimen sequenced in a study of OX40 agonist ivuxolimab in advanced cancers. The protocol was immunoSEQ multiplex PCR, while the TCRdb copy is restricted to in-frame clones and leaves out a portion. This sample has tens of thousands of clones, with 90% to 95% found just once. The source material was CD4+ or CD8+ T cells sorted from blood, sampled in a trial of the OX40 agonist ivuxolimab. The receptor source for this set is an adult with an advanced solid tumor such as melanoma, head and neck, liver or kidney cancer.

V and J are TRBV7-2 and TRBJ2-7; TRBD2 matches at 7 bases. The V gene's germline CDR1 is SGHTA and CDR2 FQGNSA. The CDR3 is 14 residues long. Trimming took 2 bases from V and 4 from J; bases not matched to a gene: 5. CDR3 nucleotides: TGTGCCAGCAGCTTAAGCGGGGCGACATACGAGCAGTACTTC. Translating it yields CASSLSGATYEQYF.

The chain links TRBV19 to TRBJ1-1; D is unclear. The CDR3 spans 11 residues. Germline V gives CDR1 LNHDA, CDR2 SQIVND (reference sequence). The ends were cut back, 3 bases at V and 8 bases at J, with 7 bases in the middle. CDR3 loop: CASSMWSEAFF. In DNA, the CDR3 is TGTGCCAGTAGTATGTGGAGCGAAGCTTTCTTT.

This rearrangement joins TRBV28 to TRBJ2-7; no clear D gene. The germline V gene has CDR1 MDHEN and CDR2 SYDVKM. Deletions cut 4 bases from V and 12 bases from J, with 13 bases between. The CDR3 runs to 11 residues. The CDR3 DNA reads TGTGCCAGCAGTTCCCGTAGAGGAACGTACTTC. This codes for CASSSRRGTYF.

The chain carries TRBV9 and TRBJ2-7; 8 bases line up with TRBD2. Germline V gene data show CDR1 as SGDLS and CDR2 as YYNGEE. CDR3 length: 14 amino acids. Trimming cost V 8 bases and J 2 bases; bases outside gene matches: 9. CDR3 sequence reads: CASRAGTSPYEQYF. In nucleotides, the CDR3 is TGTGCCAGTAGGGCCGGGACTAGTCCCTACGAGCAGTACTTC.

The chain is built from TRBV27 and TRBJ1-1; 9 positions match TRBD1. The CDR3 is made up of 14 amino acids. Germline-derived CDR1 and CDR2 are MNHEY and SMNVEV (reference sequence). V gave up 5 bases and J gave up 4 bases; unmatched junction bases: 5. Written as DNA, the CDR3 is TGTGCCAGCAGTAGAGGGACAGGGATCACTGAAGCTTTCTTT. It translates to CASSRGTGITEAFF.

V and J are TRBV7-7 and TRBJ2-7, with D perhaps TRBD1 (6 bases). Germline V gene sequence: CDR1 SSHAT, CDR2 FNYEAQ (reference sequence). Deletions cut 4 bases from V and 2 bases from J, with 12 bases between. The CDR3 contains 14 residues. The CDR3 here is CASSSLDRPYEQYF. The DNA of the CDR3 is TGTGCCAGCAGCTCCCTCGACAGGCCCTACGAGCAGTACTTC.

V and J are TRBV6-1 and TRBJ2-7; D remains unclear. The germline V gene encodes CDR1 MNHNS and CDR2 SASEGT. This CDR3 comprises 12 residues. V lost 1 base and J 4 bases, leaving 5 bases between the germline ends. This chain's CDR3 is CASSEGGYEQYF. CDR3 DNA sequence: TGTGCCAGCAGTGAAGGGGGATACGAGCAGTACTTC.

V and J are TRBV27 and TRBJ1-1; TRBD1 might be the D (5 bases). V was shortened by 4 bases and J by 1 base, with 16 bases between the two germline ends. This CDR3 region has 16 residues. Germline CDR1 and CDR2: MNHEY and SMNVEV (reference sequence). CDR3 bases: TGTGCCAGCAGTTCTTATCCCGGGACGGAGAACACTGAAGCTTTCTTT. It translates to CASSSYPGTENTEAFF.

The V gene is TRBV7-9, the J gene TRBJ1-2; D gene uncertain. V lost 1 base, J lost 2 bases, and 5 bases lay in between. Germline V lookup: CDR1 SEHNR, CDR2 FQNEAQ (reference sequence). The CDR3 contains 13 residues. CDR3 protein: CASSLGFNYGYTF. The DNA for the CDR3 is TGTGCCAGCAGCTTAGGGTTCAACTATGGCTACACCTTC. The complete variable domain, with remaining parts taken from reference TRBV7-9 and TRBJ1-2, reads DTGVSQNPRHKITKRGQNVTFRCDPISEHNRLYWYRQTLGQGPEFLTYFQNEAQLEKSRLLSDRFSAERPKGSFSTLEIQRTEQGDSAMYLCASSLGFNYGYTFGSGTRLTVV.

The chain employs TRBV9 and TRBJ2-5; possible D gene TRBD1, 5 bases. V gave up 0 bases and J gave up 3 bases, with 12 bases separating them. The CDR3 length is 15 residues. Germline V lookup: CDR1 SGDLS, CDR2 YYNGEE. The CDR3 region has the DNA TGTGCCAGCAGCGTAGCTAGTGGGGCGGAAGAGACCCAGTACTTC. Encoded protein: CASSVASGAEETQYF.

The CDR3 DNA reads as TGTGCCAGCAGTACCCGACAGAAGTTGGCGACCCAGTACTTC. This encodes CASSTRQKLATQYF. The rearrangement joins TRBV27 to TRBJ2-5; D is perhaps TRBD1 (5 bases). Germline CDR1 MNHEY, CDR2 SMNVEV (reference sequence). V was trimmed by 5 bases and J by 7 bases, leaving 17 bases between them. The CDR3 consists of 14 residues.

The CDR3 spells CASSLIGGSTEAFF. The CDR3 coding sequence is TGTGCCAGCAGCTTAATCGGGGGGAGCACTGAAGCTTTCTTT. This chain connects TRBV7-3 to TRBJ1-1; D perhaps matches TRBD1 (5 bases). CDR1 SGHTA and CDR2 FQGTGA come from the germline V gene. This CDR3 is 14 amino acids long. V dropped 1 base and J dropped 4 bases, with 10 bases sitting between them.

This clone has only a few counts. This chain uses TRBV7-8 with TRBJ2-3, with 9 bases aligning to TRBD1. Germline V gene lookup returns CDR1 SGHVS and CDR2 FQNEAQ. The CDR3 is 15 residues long. Unmatched junction bases numbered 8, after V lost 5 bases and J lost 5 bases. CDR3 residues: CASSPLTGGRDTQYF. Here the CDR3 DNA reads TGTGCCAGCAGCCCTCTCACAGGGGGCAGAGATACGCAGTATTTT.

The chain has TRBV14 and TRBJ2-7; no reliable D call. The germline V gene encodes CDR1 SGHDN and CDR2 FVKESK. CDR3 length equals 14 residues. Trimming cost V 1 base and J 6 bases, with 13 bases left between them. The CDR3 DNA sequence: TGTGCCAGCAGCCAAGTTACTGGGATCGCCGAGCAGTACTTC. Protein product: CASSQVTGIAEQYF.

The chain links TRBV12-2 to TRBJ2-3. TRBV12-2 is given as a pseudogene. CDR3 length equals 9 residues. In DNA form, the CDR3 reads TGTGCAGCCCGGTGGCCGCAGTATTTT. Translation: CAARWPQYF.

The genes are TRBV2 and TRBJ1-1; D not resolved. This CDR3 region has 13 residues. Germline assignment: CDR1 SNHLY and CDR2 FYNNEI. Trimming took off 4 bases at V and 4 bases at J, with 10 bases between the two ends. CDR3 sequence: CASSVPGITEAFF. CDR3 DNA: TGTGCCAGCAGTGTTCCGGGGATCACTGAAGCTTTCTTT.

The chain couples TRBV7-9 to TRBJ2-1; 7 bases map to TRBD1. The CDR3 loop spans 15 amino acids. V was clipped by 4 bases and J by 3 bases; unmatched bases: 6. Germline lookup yields CDR1 SEHNR and CDR2 FQNEAQ (reference sequence). CDR3: CASSSMTGIYNEQFF. The CDR3 DNA is TGTGCCAGCAGCTCGATGACAGGGATCTACAATGAGCAGTTCTTC.

The chain uses TRBV5-1 and TRBJ1-4; 8 bases map to TRBD1. In germline, CDR1 is SGHRS, CDR2 YFSETQ. The CDR3 totals 14 residues. V trimming: 5 bases; J trimming: 8 bases; junction bases outside the gene matches: 8. The DNA for the CDR3 is TGCGCCAGCAGGCCCGACAGGGGTTTGGAAAAACTGTTTTTT. This codes for CASRPDRGLEKLFF. Filled out from reference TRBV5-1 and TRBJ1-4, the complete variable domain reads KAGVTQTPRYLIKTRGQQVTLSCSPISGHRSVSWYQQTPGQGLQFLFEYFSETQRNKGNFPGRFSGRQFSNSRSEMNVSTLELGDSALYLCASRPDRGLEKLFFGSGTQLSVL.

J is TRBJ1-6 and V is TRBV4-1; D uncertain. Germline V gene lookup returns CDR1 MGHRA and CDR2 YSYEKL. V lost 4 bases and J lost 14, with 18 bases in between. The CDR3 runs to 14 residues. The CDR3 loop is CASSPLSFLATLHF. The CDR3 coding sequence is TGCGCCAGCAGCCCCCTTTCTTTTCTCGCTACCCTCCACTTT.

The gene calls are TRBV7-9 and TRBJ1-1, with D maybe TRBD1 (5 bases). Looked up from germline, CDR1 is SEHNR and CDR2 is FQNEAQ (reference sequence). The CDR3 covers 15 residues. V lost 4 bases to trimming and J lost 5 bases, with 17 bases between them. The CDR3 is CASSSSGTERTEAFF. CDR3 sequence (DNA): TGTGCCAGCAGCTCGTCAGGGACGGAACGGACTGAAGCTTTCTTT.

The V call is TRBV4-1, the J call TRBJ2-3, with D perhaps given as TRBD1 or TRBD2 (5 bases each). Germline CDR1 reads MGHRA; CDR2 reads YSYEKL. CDR3 length: 16 residues. With 0 bases removed from V and 0 bases from J, the gap between germline ends came to 10 bases. CDR3 nucleotide sequence: TGCGCCAGCAGCCAAGAGGGGACGGCTAGCACAGATACGCAGTATTTT. Translation gives CASSQEGTASTDTQYF.

The chain uses TRBV6-6 and TRBJ1-5; D gene unclear. Germline CDR1 MNHNY, CDR2 SVGAGI (reference sequence). CDR3 length: 13 residues. The V and J ends lost 2 bases and 4 bases respectively, with 6 bases between them. For the CDR3, the DNA is TGTGCCAGCAGTTACACGGAGAATCAGCCCCAGCATTTT. Amino acid sequence: CASSYTENQPQHF.

The rearrangement links TRBV7-9 to TRBJ2-2, with D unresolved. The V gene lost 2 bases and the J gene lost 0 bases, with 7 bases spanning the gap. Germline V gives CDR1 SEHNR, CDR2 FQNEAQ (reference sequence). The CDR3 runs to 15 residues. The CDR3 region has the DNA TGTGCCAGCAGCTTACCTTTGACGAACACCGGGGAGCTGTTTTTT. Its translation is CASSLPLTNTGELFF.

This chain joins TRBV13 and TRBJ2-1; TRBD2 is a possible D gene (5 bases). V lost 1 base and J 2 bases, leaving 12 bases between the germline ends. The CDR3 loop spans 16 amino acids. Germline V gene sequence: CDR1 PRHDT, CDR2 FYEKMQ (reference sequence). CDR3: CASSLEGGGPYNEQFF. CDR3 nucleotide sequence: TGTGCCAGCAGCTTAGAGGGCGGAGGCCCCTACAATGAGCAGTTCTTC.